Below are 22 T cell receptor beta chains sequenced from a single sample in a study of shared clonotypes between healthy human individuals. Here immunoSEQ multiplex PCR was the method, and the copy in TCRdb shows in-frame clones only, minus some. Here the sample spans about 480,000 clones, around 79% being singletons. Input material: PBMCs. These receptors came from a woman in her forties in good health. Some clones in this sample may be carry-over from other donors' samples.

This chain uses TRBV20-1 with TRBJ1-1, with D unclear. CDR1 and CDR2 (germline): DFQATT, SNEGSKA (reference sequence). The length of the CDR3 is 11 residues. V shed 5 bases and J shed 10 bases, with 14 bases lying between them. The CDR3 here is CSAGVTQGAFF. CDR3 DNA: TGCAGTGCTGGGGTTACCCAAGGAGCTTTCTTT.

The chain couples TRBV5-6 to TRBJ2-5; tentative D call: TRBD1 (8 bases). Trimming stripped 4 bases from V and 4 bases from J, with 20 bases between. Per the germline V gene, CDR1 is SGHDT and CDR2 is YYEEEE. This CDR3 has 16 residues. The CDR3 is CASSTNRGGFGETQYF. The DNA for the CDR3 is TGTGCCAGCAGCACTAACAGGGGGGGTTTTGGAGAGACCCAGTACTTC.

The V call is TRBV19, the J call TRBJ2-7, with TRBD1 as a possible D gene (6 bases). The CDR3 covers 17 residues. V was pared by 3 bases and J by 3 bases, with 21 bases between. Germline lookup yields CDR1 LNHDA and CDR2 SQIVND (reference sequence). The CDR3 DNA follows: TGTGCCAGTAGTATGGGACGTTACCGGGACACCGACTACGAGCAGTACTTC. This codes for CASSMGRYRDTDYEQYF.

V and J are TRBV15 and TRBJ2-3; D is possibly TRBD1 (6 bases). The CDR3 has 17 amino acids. Trimming left V 0 bases short and J 1 base short, with 14 bases between. Germline V lookup: CDR1 LNHNV, CDR2 YYDKDF (reference sequence). CDR3 bases: TGTGCCACCAGCAGAGATCAGCAGGGGCGCGGCACAGATACGCAGTATTTT. Translated, it gives CATSRDQQGRGTDTQYF.

The J gene is TRBJ1-2, the V gene TRBV15, with D possibly matching TRBD1 (5 bases). This CDR3 region has 17 residues. Trimming took 3 bases from V and 0 from J, leaving 17 bases between them. From germline, CDR1 is LNHNV and CDR2 YYDKDF (reference sequence). CDR3 in DNA: TGTGCCACCAGCAGGCCCCACCGGGGGGAGGCTAACTATGGCTACACCTTC. Amino acid sequence: CATSRPHRGEANYGYTF.

V usage is TRBV7-9 and J usage is TRBJ2-3; TRBD1 agrees at 7 bases. Germline CDR1 is SEHNR and CDR2 is FQNEAQ (reference sequence). This CDR3 is 16 amino acids long. The V gene end was trimmed by 1 base and the J gene end by 0 bases; junction bases not matched to a gene: 4. CDR3 nucleotides: TGTGCCAGCAGCTTAGGGACAGGAATTAGCACAGATACGCAGTATTTT. This sequence encodes CASSLGTGISTDTQYF.

The gene calls are TRBV9 and TRBJ2-5; D is possibly TRBD1 or TRBD2 (5 bases each). CDR3 size: 15 residues. V was trimmed by 0 bases and J by 5 bases, leaving 14 bases between them. The germline gives CDR1 SGDLS, CDR2 YYNGEE. The DNA for the CDR3 is TGTGCCAGCAGCGTAGCTACCGGGGCTGGGGAGACCCAGTACTTC. Residues: CASSVATGAGETQYF.

The J gene is TRBJ1-5, the V gene TRBV4-1; D may be TRBD1 (6 bases). CDR1 MGHRA and CDR2 YSYEKL come from the germline V gene. V lost 3 bases to trimming and J lost 5 bases, with 20 bases between them. CDR3 length equals 17 residues. CDR3 in DNA: TGCGCCAGCAGCCAGGGGGACACCGGATTGGGTCATCAGCCCCAGCATTTT. The encoded protein is CASSQGDTGLGHQPQHF.

The table lists this clone with a few counts. The J gene is TRBJ1-1, the V gene TRBV28; D possibly corresponds to TRBD1 (5 bases). Germline V gives CDR1 MDHEN, CDR2 SYDVKM. This CDR3 is 10 amino acids long. The germline V and J ends were trimmed by 6 bases and 7 bases, with 6 bases remaining between them. CDR3 coding DNA: TGTGCCAGCAGCGGACATGAAGCTTTCTTT. Amino acid sequence: CASSGHEAFF.

The chain combines TRBV14 with TRBJ2-2; no clear D. CDR1 and CDR2 (germline): SGHDN, FVKESK. V lost 5 bases and J 0 bases, leaving 13 bases between the germline ends. This CDR3 contains 16 residues. The CDR3 reads CASSFLGVANTGELFF. CDR3 DNA sequence: TGTGCCAGCAGCTTTCTCGGAGTAGCGAACACCGGGGAGCTGTTTTTT.

V gene TRBV4-2 combines with J gene TRBJ2-7; perhaps TRBD1 as D (6 bases). The V end lost 2 bases, the J end lost 7 bases, and 12 bases lay between the germline ends. Germline loops: CDR1 LGHNA, CDR2 YNFKEQ. The CDR3 consists of 13 residues. CDR3 DNA sequence: TGTGCCAGCAGCCAAAGTAGGGGGTTGGAGCAGTACTTC. This gives the protein CASSQSRGLEQYF.

In its sample, this clone was seen a few times. This sequence joins TRBV6-5 and TRBJ2-5, with a tentative D call TRBD1 (6 bases). CDR1 MNHEY and CDR2 SVGAGI come from the germline V gene. The length of the CDR3 is 13 residues. V lost 6 bases to trimming and J lost 10 bases, with 18 bases between them. CDR3 nucleotide sequence: TGTGCCAGCAGCTATTCAAAACAGGGAATCCAGTACTTC. Translating gives CASSYSKQGIQYF.

On this clone: Mismatch with germline at one junction end may stem from a read error. V usage is TRBV7-7 and J usage is TRBJ2-5; D possibly uses TRBD1 or TRBD2 (5 bases each). CDR3 size: 15 residues. The germline CDR1 and CDR2 sequences are SSHAT and FNYEAQ (reference sequence). CDR3 coding DNA: TGTGCTAGCAGCTTAGGAAACAGTGGGGGAGAGACCCAGTACTTC. This codes for CASSLGNSGGETQYF. Supplemented by reference TRBV7-7 and TRBJ2-5, the full variable domain reads GAGVSQSPRYKVTKRGQDVTLRCDPISSHATLYWYQQALGQGPEFLTYFNYEAQPDKSGLPSDRFSAERPEGSISTLTIQRTEQRDSAMYRCASSLGNSGGETQYFGPGTRLLVL.

This chain connects TRBV5-1 to TRBJ2-2, with D unclear. V gave up 0 bases and J gave up 1 base, with 7 bases separating them. The CDR3 contains 15 residues. CDR1 SGHRS and CDR2 YFSETQ come from the germline V gene. The CDR3: CASSLGDQNTGELFF. CDR3 nucleotides: TGCGCCAGCAGCTTGGGCGACCAGAACACCGGGGAGCTGTTTTTT.

The chain is built from TRBV27 and TRBJ2-7; the match to TRBD1 covers 9 bases. Germline assignment: CDR1 MNHEY and CDR2 SMNVEV (reference sequence). The CDR3 runs to 14 residues. V trimming: 5 bases; J trimming: 3 bases; junction bases outside the gene matches: 5. Here the CDR3 DNA reads TGTGCCAGCAGTCCTGACAGGGGGAACTACGAGCAGTACTTC. Protein product: CASSPDRGNYEQYF.

V usage is TRBV18 and J usage is TRBJ2-5; 9 nucleotides align to TRBD1. The J call may not be correct, given that the DNA end is closer to TRBJ2-7. The CDR3 has 14 amino acids. Germline loops: CDR1 KGHSH, CDR2 LQKENI. The CDR3 coding sequence is TGTGCCAGCTCACTAACAGGGGGCTTGTACGAGCAGTACTTC. Translating gives CASSLTGGLYEQYF.

This clone was seen just once. The chain combines TRBV15 with TRBJ1-5; 12 bases are shared with TRBD1. The germline V gene has CDR1 LNHNV and CDR2 YYDKDF (reference sequence). The CDR3 runs to 17 residues. V was pared by 2 bases and J by 7 bases, with 9 bases of the junction left unmatched. This chain's CDR3 is CATSRPQGDRGLQPQHF. In nucleotides, the CDR3 is TGTGCCACCAGCAGACCCCAGGGGGACAGGGGGCTCCAGCCCCAGCATTTT.

The chain employs TRBV11-2 and TRBJ1-5; 7 bases map to TRBD1. After removal of 0 bases from V and 5 bases from J, the junction contained 4 bases not matched to a gene. The CDR3 extends over 15 amino acids. Germline CDR1 is SGHAT and CDR2 is FQNNGV. CDR3 amino acids: CASSLEGQRDQPQHF. CDR3 nucleotides: TGTGCCAGCAGCTTAGAGGGACAGAGGGATCAGCCCCAGCATTTT.

The chain joins TRBV20-1 to TRBJ2-7; D unclear. Trimming took off 3 bases at V and 3 bases at J, with 6 bases between the two ends. Germline-derived CDR1 and CDR2 are DFQATT and SNEGSKA (reference sequence). The CDR3 has 11 residues. The CDR3 is CSASTGYEQYF. The CDR3 region has the DNA TGCAGTGCTAGTACGGGCTACGAGCAGTACTTC.

The rearrangement links TRBV27 to TRBJ2-5; D uncertain. Germline assignment: CDR1 MNHEY and CDR2 SMNVEV (reference sequence). The V and J ends lost 6 bases and 1 base respectively, with 12 bases between them. This CDR3 region has 14 residues. The CDR3 loop is CASSRVYPQETQYF. CDR3 sequence (DNA): TGTGCCAGCAGCCGTGTCTACCCCCAAGAGACCCAGTACTTC.

CDR3 nucleotides: TGTGCCAGCAGAACGGGACTTGACACAGATACGCAGTATTTT. Residues: CASRTGLDTDTQYF. The V and J genes are TRBV4-2 and TRBJ2-3; maybe TRBD2 (6 bases). The CDR3 is 14 residues long. Trimming removed 6 bases at V and 2 bases at J, with 12 bases between. Germline-derived CDR1 and CDR2 are LGHNA and YNFKEQ.

The chain links TRBV7-8 to TRBJ1-2; 7 nucleotides line up with TRBD1. The CDR3 is 12 residues long. Per germline, CDR1 SGHVS and CDR2 FQNEAQ. V was clipped by 5 bases and J by 9 bases; unmatched bases: 6. The CDR3 protein is CASSVGQASYTF. CDR3 bases: TGTGCCAGCAGCGTCGGACAGGCTAGCTACACCTTC.